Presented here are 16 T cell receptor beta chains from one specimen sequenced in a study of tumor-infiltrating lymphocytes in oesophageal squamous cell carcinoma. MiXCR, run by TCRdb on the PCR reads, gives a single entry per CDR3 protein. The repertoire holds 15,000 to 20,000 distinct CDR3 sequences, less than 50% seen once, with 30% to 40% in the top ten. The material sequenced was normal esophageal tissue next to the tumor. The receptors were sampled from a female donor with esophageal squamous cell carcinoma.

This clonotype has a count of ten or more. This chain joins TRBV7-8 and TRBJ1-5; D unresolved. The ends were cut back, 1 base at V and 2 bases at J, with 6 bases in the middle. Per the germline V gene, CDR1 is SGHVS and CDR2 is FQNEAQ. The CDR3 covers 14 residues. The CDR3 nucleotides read TGTGCCAGCAGCTTAGAGTTGGGCAATCAGCCCCAGCATTTT. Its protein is CASSLELGNQPQHF.

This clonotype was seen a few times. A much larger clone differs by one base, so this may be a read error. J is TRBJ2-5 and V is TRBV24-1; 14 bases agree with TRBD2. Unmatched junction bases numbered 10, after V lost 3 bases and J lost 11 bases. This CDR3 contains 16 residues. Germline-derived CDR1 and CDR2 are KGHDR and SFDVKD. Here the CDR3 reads CATSDQTSGRGNEQYF. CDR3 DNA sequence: TGTGCCACCAGTGATCAGACTAGCGGGAGGGGAAATGAGCAGTACTTC.

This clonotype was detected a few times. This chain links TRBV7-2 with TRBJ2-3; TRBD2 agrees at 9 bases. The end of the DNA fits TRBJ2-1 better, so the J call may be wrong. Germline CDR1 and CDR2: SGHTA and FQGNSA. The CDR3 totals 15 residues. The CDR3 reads CASSHLAGYSNEQFF. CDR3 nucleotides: TGTGCCAGCAGCCATCTAGCGGGGTACTCCAATGAGCAGTTCTTC.

CDR3 loop: CASSLSWGVSQPQHF. DNA for the CDR3: TGTGCCAGCAGCTTAAGTTGGGGGGTAAGCCAGCCCCAGCATTTT. V usage is TRBV7-2 and J usage is TRBJ1-5; tentatively, D is TRBD1 (5 bases). This CDR3 has 15 residues. V was clipped by 2 bases and J by 7 bases, with 15 bases between them. Germline CDR1 SGHTA, CDR2 FQGNSA. The full variable domain, its missing parts supplied by reference TRBV7-2 and TRBJ1-5, is GAGVSQSPSNKVTEKGKDVELRCDPISGHTALYWYRQSLGQGLEFLIYFQGNSAPDKSGLPSDRFSAERTGGSVSTLTIQRTQQEDSAVYLCASSLSWGVSQPQHFGDGTRLSIL.

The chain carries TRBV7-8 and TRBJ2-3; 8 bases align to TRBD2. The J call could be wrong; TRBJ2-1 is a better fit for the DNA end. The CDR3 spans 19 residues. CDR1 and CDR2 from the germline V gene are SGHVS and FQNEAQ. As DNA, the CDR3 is TGTGCCAGCAGCTTACGACTTGCCGCTACGGGAGGGCCGGGCGATGAGCAGTTCTTC. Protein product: CASSLRLAATGGPGDEQFF.

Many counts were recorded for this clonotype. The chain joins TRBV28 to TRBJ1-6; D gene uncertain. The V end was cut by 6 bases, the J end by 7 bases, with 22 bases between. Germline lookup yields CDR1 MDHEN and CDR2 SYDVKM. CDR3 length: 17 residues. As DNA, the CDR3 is TGTGCCAGCAGCCGAGGGTCGACGCTCGCGTCCAATTCACCCCTCCACTTT. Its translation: CASSRGSTLASNSPLHF.

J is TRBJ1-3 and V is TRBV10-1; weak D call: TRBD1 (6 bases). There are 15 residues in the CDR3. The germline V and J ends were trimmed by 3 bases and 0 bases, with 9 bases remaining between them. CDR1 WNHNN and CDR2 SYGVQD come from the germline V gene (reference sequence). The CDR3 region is CASSDDRTSGNTIYF. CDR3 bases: TGCGCCAGCAGTGACGACAGGACCTCTGGAAACACCATATATTTT.

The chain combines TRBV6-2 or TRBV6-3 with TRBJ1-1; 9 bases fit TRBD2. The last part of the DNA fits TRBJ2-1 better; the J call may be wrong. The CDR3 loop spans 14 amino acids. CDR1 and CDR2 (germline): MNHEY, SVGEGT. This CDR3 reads CASSLAGDNNEQFF. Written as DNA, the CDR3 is TGTGCCAGCAGCTTAGCGGGAGATAACAATGAGCAGTTCTTC.

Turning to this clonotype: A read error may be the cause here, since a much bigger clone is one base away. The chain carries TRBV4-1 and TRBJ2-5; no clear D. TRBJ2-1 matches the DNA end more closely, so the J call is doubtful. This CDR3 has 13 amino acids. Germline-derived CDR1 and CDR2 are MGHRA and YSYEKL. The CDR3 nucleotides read TGCGCCAGCAGCCAAGATTCTACCCTTCAGCAGTTCTTC. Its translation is CASSQDSTLQQFF.

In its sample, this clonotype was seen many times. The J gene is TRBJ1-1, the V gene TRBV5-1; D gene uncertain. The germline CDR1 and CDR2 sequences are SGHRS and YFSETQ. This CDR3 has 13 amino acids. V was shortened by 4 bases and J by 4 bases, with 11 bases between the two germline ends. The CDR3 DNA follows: TGCGCCAGCAGCGCCCGGGGTTCCACTGAAGCTTTCTTT. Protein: CASSARGSTEAFF.

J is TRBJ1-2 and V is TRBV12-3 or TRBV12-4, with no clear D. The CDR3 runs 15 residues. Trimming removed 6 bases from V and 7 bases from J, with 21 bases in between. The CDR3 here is CASSGNKWRKGGYTF. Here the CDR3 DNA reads TGTGCCAGCAGCGGAAACAAGTGGAGAAAGGGTGGCTACACCTTC.

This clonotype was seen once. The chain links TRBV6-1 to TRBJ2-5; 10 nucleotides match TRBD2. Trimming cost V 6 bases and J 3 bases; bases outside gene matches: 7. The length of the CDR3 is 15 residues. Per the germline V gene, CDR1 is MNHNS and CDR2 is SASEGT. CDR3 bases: TGTGCCAGCAGCCGCCACGGACTAGCGGAAGAGACCCAGTACTTC. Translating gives CASSRHGLAEETQYF.

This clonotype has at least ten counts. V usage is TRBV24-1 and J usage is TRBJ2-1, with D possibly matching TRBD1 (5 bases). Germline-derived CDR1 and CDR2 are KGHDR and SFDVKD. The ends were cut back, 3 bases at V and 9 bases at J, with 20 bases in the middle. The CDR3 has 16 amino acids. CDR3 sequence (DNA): TGTGCCACCAGTGATCCTCAGGGTGGGGCTATGGGTGAGCAGTTCTTC. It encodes CATSDPQGGAMGEQFF.

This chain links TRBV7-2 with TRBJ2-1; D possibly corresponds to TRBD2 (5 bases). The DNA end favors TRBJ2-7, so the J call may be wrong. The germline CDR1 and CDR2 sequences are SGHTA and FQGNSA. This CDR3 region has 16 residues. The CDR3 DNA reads TGTGCCAGCAGCTTAGACGTAGGGAGCTCCTACAATGAGCAGTACTTC. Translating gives CASSLDVGSSYNEQYF.

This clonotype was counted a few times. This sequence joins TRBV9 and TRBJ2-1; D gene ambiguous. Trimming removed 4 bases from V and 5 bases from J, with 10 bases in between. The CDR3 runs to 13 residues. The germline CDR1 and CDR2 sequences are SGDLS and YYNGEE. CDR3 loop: CASSPDWDNEQFF. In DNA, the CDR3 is TGTGCCAGCAGCCCAGACTGGGACAATGAGCAGTTCTTC.

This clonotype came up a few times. The CDR3 DNA reads as TGTGCCAGCAGCTTAACCCCCAGGGGCGCCTACAATGAGCAGTTCTTC. Encoded protein: CASSLTPRGAYNEQFF. The chain joins TRBV7-3 to TRBJ2-1; D possibly corresponds to TRBD1 (6 bases). Trimming pared 0 bases from V and 2 bases from J, leaving 11 bases between. CDR1 is SGHTA and CDR2 is FQGTGA in the germline V gene. CDR3 size: 16 residues.